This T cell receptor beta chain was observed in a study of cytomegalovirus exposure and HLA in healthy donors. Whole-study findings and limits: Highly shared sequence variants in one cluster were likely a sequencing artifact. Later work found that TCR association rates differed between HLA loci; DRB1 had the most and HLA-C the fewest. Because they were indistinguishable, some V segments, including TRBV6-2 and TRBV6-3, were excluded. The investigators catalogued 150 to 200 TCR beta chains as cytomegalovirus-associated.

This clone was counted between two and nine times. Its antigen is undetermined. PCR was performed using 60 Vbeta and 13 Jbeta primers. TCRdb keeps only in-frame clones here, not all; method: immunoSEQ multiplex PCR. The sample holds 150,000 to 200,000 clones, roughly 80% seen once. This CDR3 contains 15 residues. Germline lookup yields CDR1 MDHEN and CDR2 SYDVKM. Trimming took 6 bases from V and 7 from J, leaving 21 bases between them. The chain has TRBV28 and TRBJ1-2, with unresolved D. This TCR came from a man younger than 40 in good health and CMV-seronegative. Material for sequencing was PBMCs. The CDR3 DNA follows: TGTGCCAGCAGGGTTTCGTGGAAGGAGACCCCTGGCTACACCTTC. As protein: CASRVSWKETPGYTF.